The 11 T cell receptor beta chains given below trace back to one sample, sequenced in a study of T cells after posttransplantation cyclophosphamide. Cyclophosphamide on days +3 and +4 followed busulfan-fludarabine conditioning and a marrow graft. Assay: immunoSEQ multiplex PCR; the TCRdb copy retains only in-frame clones and omits some. The sample lists 30,000 to 45,000 clones, around 78% seen once, with roughly 8.3% in the top ten. This sample comprised CD4+ T cells sorted from blood, obtained 1,800 to 2,000 days after a stem cell transplant with posttransplant cyclophosphamide. The receptors come from a female patient aged 40-50 years who received an allogeneic stem cell transplant from a related donor, was CMV-positive, and had no GVHD. The T cells may partly be graft donor cells.

This clone is categorized as medium-sized. Other DNA sequences in the same sample also yield this CDR3. The gene calls are TRBV5-1 and TRBJ1-5; unclear D gene. Germline CDR1 and CDR2: SGHRS and YFSETQ. There are 14 residues in the CDR3. The V end lost 0 bases, the J end lost 4 bases, and 8 bases lay between the germline ends. The CDR3 DNA reads as TGCGCCAGCAGCTTGGGAGGAAATAATCAGCCCCAGCATTTT. Amino acids: CASSLGGNNQPQHF.

CDR3 sequence reads: CASSPGGRGNTDTQYF. CDR3 coding DNA: TGCGCCAGCAGCCCTGGAGGCAGGGGAAACACAGATACGCAGTATTTT. This sequence joins TRBV5-1 and TRBJ2-3; D perhaps matches TRBD1 (6 bases). In germline, CDR1 is SGHRS, CDR2 YFSETQ. CDR3 length: 16 residues. V was shortened by 4 bases and J by 2 bases, with 17 bases between the two germline ends.

The V gene is TRBV9, the J gene TRBJ2-5, with D tentatively TRBD1 (5 bases). Germline loops: CDR1 SGDLS, CDR2 YYNGEE. V shed 5 bases and J shed 5 bases, with 16 bases lying between them. The CDR3 runs to 14 residues. CDR3 coding DNA: TGTGCCAGCAGTCTTCAGGGCAGTATGGAGACCCAGTACTTC. Amino acids: CASSLQGSMETQYF.

This clone was seen a few times. The chain has TRBV19 and TRBJ1-1, with 11 bases that match TRBD1. Germline V CDR1 and CDR2: LNHDA, SQIVND (reference sequence). The CDR3 totals 14 residues. After removal of 6 bases from V and 6 bases from J, the junction contained 6 bases not matched to a gene. This CDR3 is CASRARDRGSEAFF. CDR3 DNA sequence: TGTGCCAGTAGGGCTCGGGACAGGGGGTCTGAAGCTTTCTTT.

The V and J genes are TRBV5-6 and TRBJ2-2; maybe TRBD2 (6 bases). This CDR3 is built from 14 residues. V lost 4 bases and J 6 bases, leaving 13 bases between the germline ends. Germline CDR1 reads SGHDT; CDR2 reads YYEEEE. CDR3: CASSLGLLAGELFF. CDR3 nucleotide sequence: TGTGCCAGCAGCCTGGGACTGCTTGCCGGGGAGCTGTTTTTT.

V gene TRBV27 combines with J gene TRBJ2-3; D is unclear. The germline V gene has CDR1 MNHEY and CDR2 SMNVEV (reference sequence). The CDR3 has 16 amino acids. V was shortened by 3 bases and J by 4 bases, with 17 bases between the two germline ends. In DNA, the CDR3 is TGTGCCAGCAGTTTTATTTTAGTGGGCCGCCCAGATACGCAGTATTTT. This codes for CASSFILVGRPDTQYF.

The chain carries TRBV5-4 and TRBJ2-7, with no clear D. The CDR3 is 13 amino acids. The V end was cut by 0 bases, the J end by 7 bases, with 11 bases between. Germline V CDR1 and CDR2: SGHNT, YYREEE (reference sequence). This CDR3 is CASSLGVGSEQYF. The CDR3 region has the DNA TGTGCCAGCAGCTTGGGGGTGGGCTCGGAGCAGTACTTC.

The rearrangement links TRBV7-3 to TRBJ2-2, with a weak D call TRBD2 (7 bases). The CDR3 length is 15 residues. Trimming shortened V by 8 bases and J by 1 base, and 14 bases separated the two germline ends. The germline V gene has CDR1 SGHTA and CDR2 FQGTGA. The CDR3 nucleotides read TGTGCCAGCGCGGGGGCTAGCGGGAACACCGGGGAGCTGTTTTTT. Translated, it gives CASAGASGNTGELFF.

Worth noting for this clone: Other DNA sequences within the sample encode an identical CDR3. This chain links TRBV5-1 with TRBJ1-2, with D tentatively TRBD1 (5 bases). Germline values: CDR1 SGHRS, CDR2 YFSETQ. Trimming removed 0 bases at V and 6 bases at J, with 12 bases between. CDR3 length: 14 amino acids. The CDR3 protein is CASSLGQGGNGYTF. CDR3 DNA sequence: TGCGCCAGCAGCTTGGGGCAGGGTGGTAATGGCTACACCTTC.

V gene TRBV15 combines with J gene TRBJ2-3; 9 bases match TRBD1. The CDR3 length is 16 residues. The V gene's germline CDR1 is LNHNV and CDR2 YYDKDF (reference sequence). The V gene end was trimmed by 5 bases and the J gene end by 2 bases; junction bases not matched to a gene: 8. CDR3 nucleotide sequence: TGTGCCACCAGCCCGAAAGCACAGGGGGCCACAGATACGCAGTATTTT. Its translation: CATSPKAQGATDTQYF.

CDR3 protein: CASSPRDRNSYEQYF. DNA of the CDR3: TGTGCCAGTAGTCCTCGGGACAGGAACTCCTACGAGCAGTACTTC. The chain recombines TRBV19 with TRBJ2-7; 8 bases align to TRBD1. V gave up 5 bases and J gave up 0 bases; unmatched junction bases: 6. This CDR3 has 15 residues. Germline loops: CDR1 LNHDA, CDR2 SQIVND (reference sequence).